This TCR beta chain was identified during a study of response to subunit inactivated influenza vaccine. Study results and caveats: With each seasonal influenza vaccination, the authors suggested, few new T cells are recruited.

This clonotype turned up a few times. Its antigen is not known. One entry per CDR3 protein results from TCRdb running MiXCR on the RT-PCR reads. The table shows about 520,000 distinct CDR3 sequences, with approximately 7.8% occurring only once. This CDR3 spans 14 amino acids. V lost 3 bases and J lost 1, with 9 bases in between. Germline V CDR1 and CDR2: LNHNV, YYDKDF (reference sequence). The sample consisted of PBMCs from blood, taken around 25 months after vaccination. This receptor was taken from a man between 50 and 75 years old who received an inactivated influenza vaccine. The genes are TRBV15 and TRBJ2-5, with D perhaps matching TRBD2 (5 bases). CDR3 bases: TGTGCCACCAGCAGGCGGGCCTCCCAAGAGACCCAGTACTTC. As protein: CATSRRASQETQYF. Using reference TRBV15 and TRBJ2-5 for the parts outside the CDR3, the full variable domain is DAMVIQNPRYQVTQFGKPVTLSCSQTLNHNVMYWYQQKSSQAPKLLFHYYDKDFNNEADTPDNFQSRRPNTSFCFLDIRSPGLGDTAMYLCATSRRASQETQYFGPGTRLLVL.